The 27 T cell receptor beta chains in this list originate from one sample, sequenced in a study of blood T cell repertoires in COVID-19 (dated by TCRdb to 2020 to 2021). Receptor libraries were prepared by the immunoSEQ multiplex PCR assay. The table comes from immuneACCESS by way of TCRdb, which keeps in-frame sequences with V and J called. Part of the clones is missing from these tables; in studies checked, under half for an unresolved V gene and the rest for unknown reasons. A total of some 200,000 clones appear in this sample, 70% to 90% of them only once. The ten most abundant clones make up 1.5% of the sample. The specimen sequenced was peripheral blood. The receptors were gathered from a man younger than 35 with active or convalescent COVID-19.

This chain links TRBV14 with TRBJ2-5; D is unclear. This CDR3 region has 14 residues. V lost 4 bases to trimming and J lost 1 base, with 10 bases between them. The germline gives CDR1 SGHDN, CDR2 FVKESK. The DNA for the CDR3 is TGTGCCAGCAGCCCGAGTAGAGTCCAAGAGACCCAGTACTTC. Amino acids: CASSPSRVQETQYF.

The V gene is TRBV18, the J gene TRBJ2-1; 9 nucleotides match TRBD2. The CDR3 consists of 16 residues. V shed 3 bases, J shed 10 bases, and the junction held 13 bases outside the gene matches. Germline V lookup: CDR1 KGHSH, CDR2 LQKENI. The CDR3 protein is CASSPRGVAGDREQFF. CDR3 DNA: TGTGCCAGCTCACCCCGGGGGGTAGCGGGAGACCGGGAGCAGTTCTTC.

This clone showed up just a few times. The chain combines TRBV28 with TRBJ1-6; 9 bases match TRBD1. The germline V gene encodes CDR1 MDHEN and CDR2 SYDVKM. This CDR3 comprises 15 residues. The V segment lost 1 base and the J segment 7 bases; nucleotides outside the gene matches: 2. In DNA, the CDR3 is TGTGCCAGCAGTTTATATGGGACAGGGAATTCACCCCTCCACTTT. Translated: CASSLYGTGNSPLHF.

This chain links TRBV6-4 with TRBJ1-1; D is perhaps TRBD1 (6 bases). Trimming left V 6 bases short and J 1 base short, with 15 bases between. The CDR3 sequence is 15 residues long. Germline assignment: CDR1 MRHNA and CDR2 SNTAGT. The CDR3 reads CASRSWGQGNTEAFF. The CDR3 nucleotides read TGTGCCAGCAGGAGTTGGGGGCAGGGGAACACTGAAGCTTTCTTT.

This chain connects TRBV3-1 (or the pseudogene TRBV3-2) to TRBJ2-2; maybe TRBD2 (5 bases). Germline CDR1 is LGHDT and CDR2 is YNNKEL (reference sequence). V lost 8 bases and J lost 1, with 11 bases in between. The CDR3 contains 14 residues. CDR3 nucleotide sequence: TGTGCCAGCTCCCCGGCGGGGAACACCGGGGAGCTGTTTTTT. This translates into CASSPAGNTGELFF.

The chain carries TRBV5-6 and TRBJ1-1, with D possibly TRBD1 on 6 matching bases. V dropped 5 bases and J dropped 3 bases, with 11 bases sitting between them. There are 13 residues in the CDR3. Germline V gene data show CDR1 as SGHDT and CDR2 as YYEEEE. For the CDR3, the DNA is TGTGCCAGCAGGCAGGGGTTCTACACTGAAGCTTTCTTT. Amino acid sequence: CASRQGFYTEAFF.

This clone has more than one count but fewer than ten. The chain uses TRBV7-2 and TRBJ2-1, with D possibly being TRBD2 (6 bases). CDR1 SGHTA and CDR2 FQGNSA come from the germline V gene. The CDR3 loop spans 12 amino acids. V was clipped by 6 bases and J by 5 bases, with 8 bases between them. In DNA, the CDR3 is TGTGCCAGCAGACCTAGCGACAATGAGCAGTTCTTC. Translation gives CASRPSDNEQFF.

This chain uses TRBV7-9 with TRBJ1-5; TRBD1 aligns across 8 bases. With 4 bases clipped from V and 7 bases from J, the junction kept 12 bases outside the gene matches. The germline gives CDR1 SEHNR, CDR2 FQNEAQ (reference sequence). The CDR3 covers 16 residues. This chain's CDR3 is CASSSGTGTSYQPQHF. The DNA for the CDR3 is TGTGCCAGCAGCTCCGGGACAGGAACTTCTTACCAGCCCCAGCATTTT.

The chain couples TRBV7-3 to TRBJ2-3, with 7 bases that match TRBD2. This CDR3 has 15 residues. V gave up 5 bases and J gave up 8 bases; unmatched junction bases: 13. Germline CDR1 is SGHTA and CDR2 is FQGTGA. In DNA, the CDR3 is TGTGCCAGCAGCCCCTGGGGGGAGGGGCCGGGTACGCAGTATTTT. It codes for CASSPWGEGPGTQYF.

V is TRBV30 and J is TRBJ1-6; 9 positions match TRBD1. The CDR3 spans 16 residues. The germline V gene encodes CDR1 GTSNPN and CDR2 SVGIG (reference sequence). V shed 1 base, J shed 10 bases, and the junction held 11 bases outside the gene matches. CDR3 loop: CAWSDGDRVFGSPLHF. CDR3 coding DNA: TGTGCCTGGAGTGACGGGGACAGGGTTTTTGGGTCACCCCTCCACTTT.

The rearrangement joins TRBV28 to TRBJ1-2, with 12 bases lining up with TRBD1. V was clipped by 5 bases and J by 8 bases; unmatched bases: 9. The CDR3 spans 15 residues. CDR1 is MDHEN and CDR2 is SYDVKM in the germline V gene. CDR3 coding DNA: TGTGCCAGCAGTCCCGGGACAGGGGGCCTCGGGGGCTACACCTTC. This translates into CASSPGTGGLGGYTF.

The chain combines TRBV6-5 with TRBJ1-6; a weak D match, TRBD1 (6 bases). Germline CDR1 reads MNHEY; CDR2 reads SVGAGI. V was trimmed by 7 bases and J by 6 bases, leaving 10 bases between them. CDR3 length equals 13 residues. The CDR3 bases are TGTGCCAGCAAAACAGGGAGTAATTCACCCCTCCACTTT. It encodes CASKTGSNSPLHF.

The chain combines TRBV7-9 with TRBJ2-3; TRBD2 matches 11 bases. The CDR3 is made up of 19 amino acids. CDR1 SEHNR and CDR2 FQNEAQ come from the germline V gene (reference sequence). V lost 4 bases and J lost 4; bases outside the gene matches: 16. The CDR3 DNA follows: TGTGCCAGCAGCTCGGACGGGACTAGCGGAACCTGGGCCCCAGATACGCAGTATTTT. Translation: CASSSDGTSGTWAPDTQYF.

V gene TRBV5-4 combines with J gene TRBJ2-7; D possibly corresponds to TRBD2 (6 bases). The V gene lost 7 bases and the J gene lost 4 bases, with 15 bases spanning the gap. CDR3 length: 13 amino acids. CDR1 SGHNT and CDR2 YYREEE come from the germline V gene (reference sequence). The chain's CDR3 is CASHNGGEYEQYF. CDR3 bases: TGTGCCAGCCATAACGGCGGGGAATACGAGCAGTACTTC.

In its sample, this clone was seen a few times. The gene calls are TRBV11-2 and TRBJ1-2; D is unclear. This CDR3 has 13 residues. Germline CDR1 and CDR2: SGHAT and FQNNGV. Trimming took off 5 bases at V and 2 bases at J, with 9 bases between the two ends. The CDR3 region has the DNA TGTGCCAGCAGCCCGGACTTAAACTATGGCTACACCTTC. This sequence encodes CASSPDLNYGYTF.

V usage is TRBV30 and J usage is TRBJ1-3; D not certain. From germline, CDR1 is GTSNPN and CDR2 SVGIG (reference sequence). The V gene lost 2 bases and the J gene lost 2 bases, with 13 bases spanning the gap. The CDR3 has 15 amino acids. The CDR3 DNA reads as TGTGCCTGGAGTTACGGGGTTAGCGCTGGAAACACCATATATTTT. Its translation is CAWSYGVSAGNTIYF.

This rearrangement joins TRBV28 to TRBJ1-5; 8 positions agree with TRBD1. This CDR3 is built from 18 residues. V lost 1 base and J lost 2; bases outside the gene matches: 10. Germline CDR1 reads MDHEN; CDR2 reads SYDVKM. CDR3 protein: CASSLFPMGQARNQPQHF. The DNA for the CDR3 is TGTGCCAGCAGTTTATTCCCGATGGGACAGGCCCGCAATCAGCCCCAGCATTTT. The entire variable domain, with the rest obtained from reference TRBV28 and TRBJ1-5, is as follows: DVKVTQSSRYLVKRTGEKVFLECVQDMDHENMFWYRQDPGLGLRLIYFSYDVKMKEKGDIPEGYSVSREKKERFSLILESASTNQTSMYLCASSLFPMGQARNQPQHFGDGTRLSIL.

The chain recombines TRBV28 with TRBJ2-5, with 7 bases aligning to TRBD1. The CDR3 contains 13 residues. The V segment lost 3 bases and the J segment 5 bases; nucleotides outside the gene matches: 3. CDR1 MDHEN and CDR2 SYDVKM come from the germline V gene. The CDR3 region is CASSFSGQETQYF. CDR3 coding DNA: TGTGCCAGCAGTTTCTCGGGACAGGAGACCCAGTACTTC.

This clone was counted a single time. This chain joins TRBV7-3 and TRBJ2-7; 8 bases align to TRBD1. The CDR3 extends over 15 amino acids. V dropped 2 bases and J dropped 5; count of bases not matched to a gene: 8. Per germline, CDR1 SGHTA and CDR2 FQGTGA. DNA for the CDR3: TGTGCCAGCAGCTTAGGCAGGGGGCGTTTGGACGAGCAGTACTTC. It codes for CASSLGRGRLDEQYF.

This clone was observed a single time. At one boundary the junction diverges from the germline segment, which might be a read error. This rearrangement joins TRBV11-2 to TRBJ1-1; TRBD1 matches 9 bases. The germline V gene encodes CDR1 SGHAT and CDR2 FQNNGV. The CDR3 extends over 12 amino acids. In DNA form, the CDR3 reads TGTGCCAGCAGCTTAGCTTGGACAGGGGTATCCTTT. It translates to CASSLAWTGVSF.

The CDR3 sequence is CSASPDSLTEAFF. The CDR3 DNA reads as TGCAGTGCTAGTCCCGACAGCCTCACTGAAGCTTTCTTT. The V call is TRBV20-1, the J call TRBJ1-1, with a possible D match to TRBD1 (5 bases). V lost 3 bases and J lost 4, with 12 bases in between. Germline V gene data show CDR1 as DFQATT and CDR2 as SNEGSKA (reference sequence). This CDR3 spans 13 amino acids.

The rearrangement uses TRBV18 and TRBJ1-1; D is unresolved. V lost 4 bases, J lost 0 bases, and 15 bases lay in between. There are 16 residues in the CDR3. Per the germline V gene, CDR1 is KGHSH and CDR2 is LQKENI. DNA of the CDR3: TGTGCCAGCTCACTTTCGGTTGGACTCGTGAACACTGAAGCTTTCTTT. Its protein product is CASSLSVGLVNTEAFF.

This chain uses TRBV20-1 with TRBJ1-1; D is uncertain. The V end lost 8 bases, the J end lost 4 bases, and 11 bases lay between the germline ends. The CDR3 has 11 amino acids. Germline CDR1 reads DFQATT; CDR2 reads SNEGSKA (reference sequence). The CDR3 region has the DNA TGCAGTACTCCACGGGGCACTGAAGCTTTCTTT. This encodes CSTPRGTEAFF.

CDR3 in DNA: TGCAGCGTTGAAGCAGGGGGGAACGAGCAGTACTTC. It encodes CSVEAGGNEQYF. This chain uses TRBV29-1 with TRBJ2-7; tentative D call: TRBD1 (7 bases). The V gene lost 1 base and the J gene lost 5 bases, with 9 bases spanning the gap. The CDR3 extends over 12 amino acids. CDR1 and CDR2 from the germline V gene are SQVTM and ANQGSEA.

The V gene is TRBV5-4, the J gene TRBJ2-1; 7 bases agree with TRBD1. Germline V gene sequence: CDR1 SGHNT, CDR2 YYREEE (reference sequence). V lost 1 base, J lost 8 bases, and 9 bases stayed unmatched. The length of the CDR3 is 15 residues. Written as DNA, the CDR3 is TGTGCCAGCAGCTTGCCGGGCAGGGGGTTGTATGAGCAGTTCTTC. As protein: CASSLPGRGLYEQFF.

The V gene is TRBV9, the J gene TRBJ1-2; D ambiguous. Germline-derived CDR1 and CDR2 are SGDLS and YYNGEE. This CDR3 contains 12 residues. V dropped 1 base and J dropped 1 base, with 2 bases sitting between them. CDR3 bases: TGTGCCAGCAGCGTACGTAACTATGGCTACACCTTC. Protein: CASSVRNYGYTF.

J is TRBJ2-1 and V is TRBV3-1 (or the pseudogene TRBV3-2), with unresolved D. Trimming removed 4 bases at V and 5 bases at J, with 3 bases between. The CDR3 has 11 residues. Germline CDR1 is LGHDT and CDR2 is YNNKEL (reference sequence). The CDR3 here is CASSRNNEQFF. CDR3 DNA: TGTGCCAGCAGCCGTAACAATGAGCAGTTCTTC.